This T cell receptor beta chain comes out of a study of blood T cells in healthy people across ages. At the level of the study: Template-switching capture recovered about one barcoded beta molecule per two T cells.

Alongside a J-beta primer mix, a sample-barcoded 5' primer served in a second PCR lasting roughly 7 to 11 cycles. Each CDR3 protein is one row after TCRdb ran MiXCR on the 5' RACE reads. The repertoire includes roughly 900,000 distinct CDR3 sequences, around 49% of them detected once, and roughly an eighth sits in the top ten. About this clonotype: Its antigen is unknown.

Researchers isolated at least 7 million PBMCs per sample. Notes on the study in general: Expanded clonotype changes were possibly confounded by unknown donor CMV status. PBMC samples, being unsorted, prevented any conclusive comparison of naive and antigen-experienced cells.

There are 14 residues in the CDR3. Germline V lookup: CDR1 MNHEY, CDR2 SMNVEV (reference sequence). Germline trimming cut 8 bases from V and 8 bases from J; bases unmatched to any gene: 10. Material: blood. The TCR sequence derives from a man aged 25-45 years in good health. The chain uses TRBV27 and TRBJ2-3; 10 nucleotides match TRBD2. Here the CDR3 reads CASGLAEPRGTQYF. The CDR3 bases are TGTGCCAGCGGACTAGCGGAACCTAGGGGTACGCAGTATTTT.